The sample holds one count of the clone carrying this TCR beta chain. Its antigen is unidentified. The sample comes from a study of cytomegalovirus exposure and HLA in healthy donors. Regarding the study as a whole: An Asian-associated ancestry cluster reportedly showed fewer N-insertions than the approximately 650-donor mean in a later analysis.

60 Vbeta and 13 Jbeta primers were used in PCR. Profiled with immunoSEQ multiplex PCR; TCRdb holds only in-frame clones, not every one. This table has some 150,000 clones, more than 65% appearing once. The sequenced material came from PBMCs. The origin of this receptor is a woman in her 30s in good health and CMV-seronegative.

DNA of the CDR3: TGTGCCACCAGCAGAGATTTTCGACAGGGTAATGAAAAACTGTTTTTT. Translated, it gives CATSRDFRQGNEKLFF. The V call is TRBV15, the J call TRBJ1-4, with 7 bases identical to TRBD1. The CDR3 spans 16 residues. V dropped 0 bases and J dropped 4; count of bases not matched to a gene: 5. Germline CDR1 reads LNHNV; CDR2 reads YYDKDF (reference sequence).